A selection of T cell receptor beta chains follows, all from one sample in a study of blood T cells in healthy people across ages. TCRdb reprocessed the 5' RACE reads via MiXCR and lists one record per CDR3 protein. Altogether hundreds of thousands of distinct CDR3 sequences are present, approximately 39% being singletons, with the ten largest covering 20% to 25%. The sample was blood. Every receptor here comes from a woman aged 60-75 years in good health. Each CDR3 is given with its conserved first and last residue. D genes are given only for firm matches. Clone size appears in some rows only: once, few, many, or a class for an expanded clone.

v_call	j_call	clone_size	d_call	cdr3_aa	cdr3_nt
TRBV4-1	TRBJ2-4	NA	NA	CASRLEGASVGNIQYF	TGCGCCAGCCGGCTGGAGGGGGCAAGCGTCGGAAACATTCAGTACTTC
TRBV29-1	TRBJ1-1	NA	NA	CSVDDRITEAFF	TGCAGCGTTGATGATAGGATAACTGAAGCTTTCTTT
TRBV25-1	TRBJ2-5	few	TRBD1	CASSGGRGPMETQYF	TGTGCCAGCAGTGGGGGTAGGGGGCCAATGGAGACCCAGTACTTC
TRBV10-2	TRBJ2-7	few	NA	CASMLGHPYEQYF	TGCGCCAGCATGTTGGGACACCCCTACGAGCAGTACTTC
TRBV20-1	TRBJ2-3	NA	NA	CSGDGYSDTQYF	TGCAGTGGGGACGGCTATTCAGATACGCAGTATTTT
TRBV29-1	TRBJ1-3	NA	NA	CSVELGSDGNTIYF	TGCAGCGTTGAGCTCGGGTCCGATGGAAACACCATATATTTT
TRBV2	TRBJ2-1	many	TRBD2	CASRPGLAPGEQFF	TGTGCCAGCAGACCCGGACTAGCCCCGGGGGAGCAGTTCTTC
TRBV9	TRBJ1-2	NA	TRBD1	CASSVDQGAENGYTF	TGTGCCAGCAGCGTAGATCAGGGGGCGGAAAATGGCTACACCTTC
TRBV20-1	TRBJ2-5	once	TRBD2	CSARGTSVGTQYF	TGCAGTGCTAGGGGGACTAGCGTGGGGACCCAGTACTTC
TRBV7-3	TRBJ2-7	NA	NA	CASSLMRSSGQGYNEQYF	TGTGCCAGCAGCTTAATGAGGTCCTCGGGTCAAGGGTACAATGAGCAGTACTTC
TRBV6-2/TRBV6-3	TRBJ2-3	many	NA	CASSFKLSTTTDTQYF	TGTGCCAGCAGTTTCAAACTGAGTACCACGACAGATACGCAGTATTTT
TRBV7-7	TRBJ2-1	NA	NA	CASCPAPEGEQFF	TGTGCTTCGTGCCCAGCTCCAGAGGGTGAGCAGTTCTTC
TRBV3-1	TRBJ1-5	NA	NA	CASTASGGDQPQHF	TGTGCCAGCACCGCAAGTGGGGGGGATCAGCCCCAGCATTTT
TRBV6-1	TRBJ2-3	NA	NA	CASNGQGSTGTQYF	TGTGCCAGCAATGGGCAGGGGAGCACAGGTACGCAGTATTTT
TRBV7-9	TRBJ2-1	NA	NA	CASSLQGSPYNEQFF	TGTGCCAGCAGCTTGCAGGGGTCCCCCTACAATGAGCAGTTCTTC
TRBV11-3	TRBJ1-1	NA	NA	CASSLAGTESTEAFF	TGTGCCAGCAGCTTAGCCGGAACAGAATCCACTGAAGCTTTCTTT
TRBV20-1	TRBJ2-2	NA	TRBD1	CSARNRDRVTGELFF	TGCAGTGCTAGAAACCGGGACAGGGTAACCGGGGAGCTGTTTTTT
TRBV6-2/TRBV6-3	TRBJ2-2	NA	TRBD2	CASAGTSGDSANTGELFF	TGTGCCAGCGCAGGGACTAGCGGGGATAGCGCGAACACCGGGGAGCTGTTTTTT
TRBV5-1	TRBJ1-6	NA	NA	CASSLGAGTGYNSPLHF	TGCGCCAGCAGCTTGGGAGCGGGGACGGGCTATAATTCACCCCTCCACTTT
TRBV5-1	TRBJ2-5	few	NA	CASRGSIQETQYF	TGCGCCAGCAGAGGGTCGATCCAAGAGACCCAGTACTTC
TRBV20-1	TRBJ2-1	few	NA	CSARSPRHEQFF	TGCAGTGCTAGATCCCCCCGTCATGAGCAGTTCTTC
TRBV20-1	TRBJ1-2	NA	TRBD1	CSAHLRNRGVANYGYTF	TGCAGTGCCCACCTTCGGAACAGGGGGGTCGCTAACTATGGCTACACCTTC
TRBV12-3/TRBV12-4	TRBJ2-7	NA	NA	CASGSRDSDEQYF	TGTGCCAGCGGGTCCAGGGATTCCGACGAGCAGTACTTC
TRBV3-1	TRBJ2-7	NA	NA	CASSQNLYLYEQYF	TGTGCCAGCAGCCAAAACCTGTACCTCTACGAGCAGTACTTC
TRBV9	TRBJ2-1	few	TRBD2	CASSVWGGRVEQFF	TGTGCCAGCAGCGTGTGGGGTGGGAGGGTTGAGCAGTTCTTC
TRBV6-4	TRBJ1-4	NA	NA	CASEGATNEKLFF	TGTGCCAGCGAGGGGGCAACTAATGAAAAACTGTTTTTT
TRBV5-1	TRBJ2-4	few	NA	CASWTGLAKNIQYF	TGCGCCAGCTGGACGGGACTAGCCAAAAACATTCAGTACTTC
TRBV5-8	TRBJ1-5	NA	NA	CASSPGLQVGQPQHF	TGTGCCAGCAGCCCCGGGCTTCAGGTCGGTCAGCCCCAGCATTTT
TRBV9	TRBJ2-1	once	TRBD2	CASSVQTSGRETQFF	TGTGCCAGCAGCGTACAGACTAGCGGGAGGGAGACCCAGTTCTTC
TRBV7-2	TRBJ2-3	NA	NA	CASSLGWRSDTQYF	TGTGCCAGCAGCTTAGGCTGGAGATCAGATACGCAGTATTTT
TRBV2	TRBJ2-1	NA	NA	CASGGAGEQFF	TGTGCCAGCGGGGGGGCGGGTGAGCAGTTCTTC
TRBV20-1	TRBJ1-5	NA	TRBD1	CSATIQGVYSNQPQHF	TGCAGTGCCACGATCCAGGGGGTGTATAGCAATCAGCCCCAGCATTTT
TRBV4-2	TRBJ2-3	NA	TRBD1	CASSQGYRGRSDTQYF	TGTGCCAGCAGCCAAGGCTACAGGGGGAGGAGTGATACGCAGTATTTT
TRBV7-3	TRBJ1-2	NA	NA	CASSPLGGKDGYTF	TGTGCCAGCAGCCCCCTAGGAGGGAAGGACGGCTACACCTTC
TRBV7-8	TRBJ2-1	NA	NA	CASSLIAGRVVDNEQFF	TGTGCCAGCAGCTTAATTGCGGGCCGGGTTGTCGACAATGAGCAGTTCTTC
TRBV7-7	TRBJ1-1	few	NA	CASSLGPSAEAFF	TGTGCCAGCAGCTTAGGGCCCTCGGCTGAAGCTTTCTTT
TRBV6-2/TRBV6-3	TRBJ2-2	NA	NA	CASRPLVLTGELFF	TGTGCCAGCCGCCCGTTGGTTCTCACCGGGGAGCTGTTTTTT
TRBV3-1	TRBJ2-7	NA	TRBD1	CASSQGPTGDYEQYF	TGTGCCAGCAGCCAAGGCCCGACAGGGGACTACGAGCAGTACTTC
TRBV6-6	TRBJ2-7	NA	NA	CASSSAPTNYELYF	TGTGCCAGCAGTTCCGCTCCCACTAACTACGAACTGTACTTC
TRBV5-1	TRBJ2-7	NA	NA	CASSLGQATGEQYF	TGCGCCAGCAGCTTGGGTCAAGCCACCGGCGAGCAGTACTTC
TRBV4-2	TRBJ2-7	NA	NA	CASSQAQILPNEQYF	TGTGCCAGCAGCCAGGCCCAGATCCTCCCCAACGAGCAGTACTTC
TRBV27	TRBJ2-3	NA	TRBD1	CASSLNRGADTQYF	TGTGCCAGCAGTTTAAACAGGGGTGCAGATACGCAGTATTTT
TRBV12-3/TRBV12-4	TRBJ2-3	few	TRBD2	CASTLLSGGADTQYF	TGTGCCAGCACTCTTCTGAGCGGGGGGGCTGATACGCAGTATTTT
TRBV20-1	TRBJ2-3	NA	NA	CSASAVATDTQYF	TGCAGTGCTAGTGCGGTAGCAACAGATACGCAGTATTTT
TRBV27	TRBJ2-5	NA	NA	CASRRTGSETQYF	TGTGCCAGCAGGCGTACGGGCAGCGAGACCCAGTACTTC
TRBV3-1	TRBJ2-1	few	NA	CASSQEIRYNEQFF	TGTGCCAGCAGCCAAGAAATCAGGTACAATGAGCAGTTCTTC
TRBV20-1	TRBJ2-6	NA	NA	CSANRQGANVLTF	TGCAGTGCTAACAGACAGGGGGCCAACGTCCTGACTTTC
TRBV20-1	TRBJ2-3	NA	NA	CSARDKSGADTQYF	TGCAGTGCTAGAGATAAGAGTGGCGCAGATACGCAGTATTTT
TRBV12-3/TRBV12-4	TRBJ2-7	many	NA	CASSQYLGPRFYEQYF	TGTGCCAGCAGTCAGTATCTGGGGCCAAGATTCTACGAGCAGTACTTC
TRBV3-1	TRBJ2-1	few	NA	CASSQLDNEQFF	TGTGCCAGCAGCCAACTAGACAATGAGCAGTTCTTC
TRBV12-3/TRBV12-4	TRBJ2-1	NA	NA	CASSPPGGRKTQFF	TGTGCCAGCAGTCCCCCGGGGGGCAGAAAGACCCAGTTCTTC
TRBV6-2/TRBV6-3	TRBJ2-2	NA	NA	CASSIVMNTGELFF	TGTGCCAGCAGTATAGTCATGAACACCGGGGAGCTGTTTTTT
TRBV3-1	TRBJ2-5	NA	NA	CASSQSVNYNEQYF	TGTGCCAGCAGCCAGAGCGTCAACTACAATGAGCAGTACTTC